The sequence of this T cell receptor beta chain was determined in a study of glioma-infiltrating T cells. TCR alpha and beta CDR3 regions were amplified from RNA using iRepertoire nested multiplex PCR. MiXCR, applied by TCRdb to the multiplex PCR reads, yields one record per CDR3 protein. The profile shows about 94,000 distinct CDR3 sequences, about a quarter of them singletons. Only a few counts were recorded for this clonotype. This TCR was sampled from a human donor with low-grade glioma or glioblastoma, undergoing nonglioma brain surgery, or in good health (not recorded which). Sequencing input: glioma tissue, nonneoplastic brain tissue, or PBMCs (not recorded which).

The CDR3 here is CASSEGRYGPTNEKLFF. The CDR3 nucleotides read TGTGCCAGCAGTGAAGGAAGGTACGGGCCAACTAATGAAAAACTGTTTTTT. The genes are TRBV2 and TRBJ1-4; D is undetermined. CDR1 is SNHLY, CDR2 FYNNEI, per germline. The CDR3 consists of 17 residues. V shed 1 base and J shed 0 bases, with 12 bases lying between them.